Shown below are 15 T cell receptor beta chains from a single sample sequenced in a study of blood T cell repertoires in COVID-19. TCRdb's table, derived via immunoSEQ multiplex PCR, lists solely in-frame clones and lacks some. The sample includes over 300,000 clones, about 85% of them seen just once. Sequenced material: PBMCs or T cells enriched from blood (not recorded which). The source is a woman between 25 and 40 years old who had recovered from COVID-19.

This clone was counted once. The rearrangement uses TRBV19 and TRBJ2-7; D is perhaps TRBD1 (6 bases). This CDR3 region has 13 residues. Trimming stripped 3 bases from V and 0 bases from J, with 6 bases between. CDR1 and CDR2 (germline): LNHDA, SQIVND (reference sequence). CDR3 sequence: CASSMDSSYEQYF. In nucleotides, the CDR3 is TGTGCCAGTAGTATGGACAGCTCCTACGAGCAGTACTTC.

The genes are TRBV5-4 and TRBJ1-6; D gene uncertain. This CDR3 has 9 amino acids. Trimming pared 7 bases from V and 12 bases from J, leaving 5 bases between. Germline V lookup: CDR1 SGHNT, CDR2 YYREEE (reference sequence). CDR3 protein: CASPLPLHF. Here the CDR3 DNA reads TGTGCCAGCCCCTTACCCCTCCACTTT.

This clone has a single count. The V call is TRBV29-1, the J call TRBJ2-1; D is perhaps TRBD2 (7 bases). This CDR3 contains 14 residues. Germline CDR1 and CDR2: SQVTM and ANQGSEA. Trimming removed 4 bases from V and 3 bases from J, with 13 bases in between. CDR3 coding DNA: TGCAGCGTTGTGAAGGGGGGGAACTACAATGAGCAGTTCTTC. Translation gives CSVVKGGNYNEQFF.

Written as DNA, the CDR3 is TGTGCCAGTAGTATTTACCCGGGGACACCCAACTACAATGAGCAGTTCTTC. Translated, it gives CASSIYPGTPNYNEQFF. The chain joins TRBV19 to TRBJ2-1; D may be TRBD1 (6 bases). Germline V lookup: CDR1 LNHDA, CDR2 SQIVND (reference sequence). This CDR3 spans 17 amino acids. Trimming stripped 3 bases from V and 3 bases from J, with 18 bases between.

The chain combines TRBV30 with TRBJ2-5; no clear D gene. The V and J ends lost 1 base and 1 base respectively, with 7 bases between them. The germline CDR1 and CDR2 sequences are GTSNPN and SVGIG (reference sequence). This CDR3 is 13 amino acids long. CDR3 amino acids: CAWSGLPQETQYF. CDR3 DNA sequence: TGTGCCTGGAGTGGTCTTCCCCAAGAGACCCAGTACTTC.

The chain combines TRBV5-1 with TRBJ1-1, with D possibly matching TRBD1 (6 bases). The CDR3 runs 13 residues. CDR1 SGHRS and CDR2 YFSETQ come from the germline V gene. With 4 bases removed from V and 7 bases from J, the gap between germline ends came to 14 bases. DNA of the CDR3: TGCGCCAGCAGCCAACCCGGACAGAGTGAAGCTTTCTTT. This encodes CASSQPGQSEAFF.

The chain employs TRBV30 and TRBJ2-7; D gene uncertain. With 0 bases removed from V and 0 bases from J, the gap between germline ends came to 21 bases. The germline CDR1 and CDR2 sequences are GTSNPN and SVGIG (reference sequence). The CDR3 is made up of 18 amino acids. The CDR3 sequence: CAWSVISWSFRNSYEQYF. CDR3 coding DNA: TGTGCCTGGAGTGTAATAAGTTGGAGCTTTCGCAACTCCTACGAGCAGTACTTC.

The rearrangement joins TRBV5-1 to TRBJ2-3; D might be TRBD2 (5 bases). Trimming took off 0 bases at V and 8 bases at J, with 16 bases between the two ends. CDR1 and CDR2 from the germline V gene are SGHRS and YFSETQ. The CDR3 covers 15 residues. CDR3 nucleotide sequence: TGCGCCAGCAGCTTGGCAGGAGGAATGGGCCCTACGCAGTATTTT. Its translation: CASSLAGGMGPTQYF.

The chain is built from TRBV4-1 and TRBJ1-5; weak D call: TRBD1 (5 bases). V dropped 1 base and J dropped 0 bases, with 13 bases sitting between them. This CDR3 region has 17 residues. The germline gives CDR1 MGHRA, CDR2 YSYEKL. The CDR3 region is CASSQGGSGYSNQPQHF. The CDR3 nucleotides read TGCGCCAGCAGCCAAGGGGGGAGCGGGTATAGCAATCAGCCCCAGCATTTT.

The V call is TRBV9, the J call TRBJ1-2; D is possibly TRBD1 (6 bases). Germline V gene sequence: CDR1 SGDLS, CDR2 YYNGEE. Trimming took 4 bases from V and 8 from J, leaving 15 bases between them. This CDR3 is built from 13 residues. CDR3 DNA sequence: TGTGCCAGCAGCCAGGGGATAAGGGAGGGCTACACCTTC. It translates to CASSQGIREGYTF.

Points on this clone: Other DNA sequences in the sample encode the same CDR3. This chain connects TRBV5-5 to TRBJ1-6; no definite D call. CDR1 and CDR2 from the germline V gene are SGHKS and YYEKEE (reference sequence). The CDR3 runs to 12 residues. V shed 2 bases and J shed 8 bases, with 5 bases lying between them. In DNA, the CDR3 is TGTGCCAGCAGCTTCTCGGATTCACCCCTCCACTTT. It translates to CASSFSDSPLHF.

The gene calls are TRBV15 and TRBJ1-1; 7 bases line up with TRBD1. V lost 1 base and J lost 1; bases outside the gene matches: 0. Germline CDR1 and CDR2: LNHNV and YYDKDF (reference sequence). CDR3 length: 14 residues. In DNA, the CDR3 is TGTGCCACCAGCAGAGGACAGGGGAACACTGAAGCTTTCTTT. This encodes CATSRGQGNTEAFF. The complete variable domain, with remaining parts taken from reference TRBV15 and TRBJ1-1, reads DAMVIQNPRYQVTQFGKPVTLSCSQTLNHNVMYWYQQKSSQAPKLLFHYYDKDFNNEADTPDNFQSRRPNTSFCFLDIRSPGLGDTAMYLCATSRGQGNTEAFFGQGTRLTVV.

The rearrangement joins TRBV6-2 or TRBV6-3 to TRBJ2-1; TRBD2 agrees at 15 bases. This CDR3 is 16 amino acids long. CDR1 MNHEY and CDR2 SVGEGT come from the germline V gene. The V segment lost 2 bases and the J segment 7 bases; nucleotides outside the gene matches: 3. The CDR3 loop is CASSYPGLAGGNEQFF. CDR3 sequence (DNA): TGTGCCAGCAGTTACCCGGGACTAGCGGGGGGTAATGAGCAGTTCTTC.

The V call is TRBV5-1, the J call TRBJ1-1; D may be TRBD1 (6 bases). Trimming removed 2 bases from V and 3 bases from J, with 14 bases in between. The CDR3 has 15 residues. Germline assignment: CDR1 SGHRS and CDR2 YFSETQ. As DNA, the CDR3 is TGCGCCAGCAGCTTCTCACAGGGTACGGACACTGAAGCTTTCTTT. Translating it yields CASSFSQGTDTEAFF. Looking up the rest from reference TRBV5-1 and TRBJ1-1 gives the full variable domain: KAGVTQTPRYLIKTRGQQVTLSCSPISGHRSVSWYQQTPGQGLQFLFEYFSETQRNKGNFPGRFSGRQFSNSRSEMNVSTLELGDSALYLCASSFSQGTDTEAFFGQGTRLTVV.

V is TRBV13 and J is TRBJ2-1; 8 nucleotides line up with TRBD1. The V and J ends lost 5 bases and 5 bases, in that order; junction bases with no gene match: 5. In germline, CDR1 is PRHDT, CDR2 FYEKMQ (reference sequence). CDR3 size: 14 residues. CDR3 sequence: CASSPTGEHNEQFF. CDR3 sequence (DNA): TGTGCCAGCAGCCCGACAGGGGAGCACAATGAGCAGTTCTTC.